The present T cell receptor beta chain was sequenced within a study of beta chain features in type 1 diabetes. Study details: Researchers looked at 107,917,701 sorted cells across all samples. Whole-study findings and limits: Shorter TCRB CDR3s, moderately but significantly so, were found in Type 1 diabetes patients in all four CD4+ subsets. Shorter templates might be favored by PCR, and equally so in patients and in controls.

The CDR3 has 17 residues. Per germline, CDR1 MGHRA and CDR2 YSYEKL. With V trimmed by 0 bases and J by 3 bases, 7 bases remained unmatched. On this clone: The antigen is unknown.

Every bit of the isolated RNA underwent reverse transcription, so sequencing read expressed TCRB transcripts. Some clones are missing from TCRdb's copy, which holds only in-frame ones; the method was immunoSEQ multiplex PCR. The table has under 350,000 clones, approximately 25% seen once. The sequenced sample was naive CD4+ T cells from blood. V usage is TRBV4-1 and J usage is TRBJ2-2; 7 bases are a match to TRBD2. The clonotype was recovered from a woman aged 25-40 years with type 1 diabetes. The CDR3 here is CASSQDAPLADTGELFF. In nucleotides, the CDR3 is TGCGCCAGCAGCCAAGATGCACCCCTAGCGGACACCGGGGAGCTGTTTTTT.